This T cell receptor (beta chain) was recorded in a study of blood T cells in healthy people across ages. The study, taken as a whole, reports: In older individuals, TCR beta diversity per million T cells was lower, falling roughly linearly with age.

Trimming removed 5 bases at V and 3 bases at J, with 8 bases between. Germline V gives CDR1 SQVTM, CDR2 ANQGSEA. This CDR3 spans 12 amino acids. Through a sample-barcoded 5' primer and a J-beta primer mix, a second PCR was run for 7 to 11 cycles. TCRdb re-derived calls from the 5' RACE reads in MiXCR, one entry per CDR3 protein. The sample includes about 1.5 million distinct CDR3 sequences, approximately 43% of them seen just once. Total RNA extraction produced at least 5 micrograms (per sample) for the study. A word on this clonotype: Its antigen is unidentified. This sequence may be a read error, since a much larger clone differs from it by one base.

Sequences were obtained from blood. The sequence was obtained from a young woman in good health. The chain employs TRBV29-1 and TRBJ2-1; D uncertain. For the CDR3, the DNA is TGCAGCGTTAGGGCAGACTACAATGAGCAGTTCTTC. Its protein product is CSVRADYNEQFF.